The clone carrying this TCR beta chain occurred a few times. This sample stems from a study of OX40 agonist ivuxolimab in advanced cancers. The data were produced by immunoSEQ multiplex PCR, yet TCRdb's version contains in-frame clones alone and is incomplete. Among tens of thousands of clones, over 65% were seen once, and the ten largest hold more than 1.2%. Trimming removed 5 bases at V and 5 bases at J, with 5 bases between. The CDR3 loop spans 11 amino acids. CDR1 and CDR2 (germline): SNHLY, FYNNEI. The TCR comes from an adult with an advanced solid tumor such as melanoma, head and neck, liver or kidney cancer. The rearrangement links TRBV2 to TRBJ2-3; no reliable D call. The sequences come from CD4+ or CD8+ T cells sorted from blood, collected in a trial of the OX40 agonist ivuxolimab. CDR3 in DNA: TGTGCCAGCAGTTCCCGAGATACGCAGTATTTT. The encoded protein is CASSSRDTQYF. The complete variable domain, with remaining parts taken from reference TRBV2 and TRBJ2-3, reads EPEVTQTPSHQVTQMGQEVILRCVPISNHLYFYWYRQILGQKVEFLVSFYNNEISEKSEIFDDQFSVERPDGSNFTLKIRSTKLEDSAMYFCASSSRDTQYFGPGTRLTVL.